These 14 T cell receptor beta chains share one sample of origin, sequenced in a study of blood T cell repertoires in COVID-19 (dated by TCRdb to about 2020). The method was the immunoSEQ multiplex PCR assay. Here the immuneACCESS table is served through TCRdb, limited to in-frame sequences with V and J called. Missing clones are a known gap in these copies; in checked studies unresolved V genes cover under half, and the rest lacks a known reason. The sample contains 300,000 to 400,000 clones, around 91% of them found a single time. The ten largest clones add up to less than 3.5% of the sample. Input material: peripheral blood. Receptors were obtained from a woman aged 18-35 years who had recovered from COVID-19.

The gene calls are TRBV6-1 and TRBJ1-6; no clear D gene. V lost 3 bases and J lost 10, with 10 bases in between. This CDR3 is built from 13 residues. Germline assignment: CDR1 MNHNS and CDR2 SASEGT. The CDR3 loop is CASSDRFGSPLHF. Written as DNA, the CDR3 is TGTGCCAGCAGTGACAGGTTCGGATCACCCCTCCACTTT.

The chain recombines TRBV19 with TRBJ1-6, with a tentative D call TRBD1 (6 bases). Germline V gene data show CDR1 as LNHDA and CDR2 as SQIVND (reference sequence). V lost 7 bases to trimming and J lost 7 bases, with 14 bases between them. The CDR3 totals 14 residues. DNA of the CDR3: TGTGCCAGTACCTGGGGGAGGGGGAATTCACCCCTCCACTTT. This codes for CASTWGRGNSPLHF.

CDR3 nucleotide sequence: TGCAGCGGCTCAAGGGGGTGGAGAACTGAAGCTTTCTTT. Amino acid sequence: CSGSRGWRTEAFF. The chain uses TRBV29-1 and TRBJ1-1, with TRBD1 as a possible D gene (6 bases). Germline V lookup: CDR1 SQVTM, CDR2 ANQGSEA. The length of the CDR3 is 13 residues. The V end was cut by 7 bases, the J end by 5 bases, with 17 bases between.

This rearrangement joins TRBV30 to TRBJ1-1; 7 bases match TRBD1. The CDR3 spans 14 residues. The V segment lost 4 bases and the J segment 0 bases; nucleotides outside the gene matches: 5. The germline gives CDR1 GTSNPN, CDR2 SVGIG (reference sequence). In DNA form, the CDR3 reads TGTGCCTGGACCCGGGGACAGATGAACACTGAAGCTTTCTTT. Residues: CAWTRGQMNTEAFF.

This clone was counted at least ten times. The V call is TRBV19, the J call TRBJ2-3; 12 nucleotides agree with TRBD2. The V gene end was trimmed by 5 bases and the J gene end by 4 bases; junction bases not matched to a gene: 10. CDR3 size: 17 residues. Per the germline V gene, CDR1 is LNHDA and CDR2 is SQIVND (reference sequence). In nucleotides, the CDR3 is TGTGCCAGTAGTCCAGGACTAGCGGGGAGTTCTGCAGATACGCAGTATTTT. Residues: CASSPGLAGSSADTQYF.

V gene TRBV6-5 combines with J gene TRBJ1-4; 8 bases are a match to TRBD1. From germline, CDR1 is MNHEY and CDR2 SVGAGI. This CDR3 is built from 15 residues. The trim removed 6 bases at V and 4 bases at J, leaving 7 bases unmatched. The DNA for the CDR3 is TGTGCCAGCAGACGTCAGGGGGCGTTTAATGAAAAACTGTTTTTT. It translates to CASRRQGAFNEKLFF.

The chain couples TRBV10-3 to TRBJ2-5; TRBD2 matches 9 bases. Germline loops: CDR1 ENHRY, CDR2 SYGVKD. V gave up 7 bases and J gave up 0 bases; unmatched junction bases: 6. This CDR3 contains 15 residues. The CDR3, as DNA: TGTGCCATCAAGGCTAGCGGGAACGACCAAGAGACCCAGTACTTC. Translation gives CAIKASGNDQETQYF.

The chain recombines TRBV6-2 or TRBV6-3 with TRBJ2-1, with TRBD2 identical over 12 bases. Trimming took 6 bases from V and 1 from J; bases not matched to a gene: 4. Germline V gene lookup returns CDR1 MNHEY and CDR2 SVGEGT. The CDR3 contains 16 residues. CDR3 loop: CASSNGLAGSYNEQFF. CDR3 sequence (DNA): TGTGCCAGCAGCAACGGACTAGCGGGGTCCTACAATGAGCAGTTCTTC.

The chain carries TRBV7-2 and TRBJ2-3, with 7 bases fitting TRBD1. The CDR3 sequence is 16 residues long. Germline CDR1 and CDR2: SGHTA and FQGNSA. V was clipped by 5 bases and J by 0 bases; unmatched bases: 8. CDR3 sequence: CASSLMPTGSTDTQYF. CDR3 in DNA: TGTGCCAGCAGCCTGATGCCGACAGGGAGCACAGATACGCAGTATTTT.

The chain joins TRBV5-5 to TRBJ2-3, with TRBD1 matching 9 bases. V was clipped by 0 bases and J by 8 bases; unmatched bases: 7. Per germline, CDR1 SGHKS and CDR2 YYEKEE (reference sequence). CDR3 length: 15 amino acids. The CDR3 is CASSLAGQGRGTQYF. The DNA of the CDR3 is TGTGCCAGCAGCTTGGCGGGACAGGGAAGGGGTACGCAGTATTTT.

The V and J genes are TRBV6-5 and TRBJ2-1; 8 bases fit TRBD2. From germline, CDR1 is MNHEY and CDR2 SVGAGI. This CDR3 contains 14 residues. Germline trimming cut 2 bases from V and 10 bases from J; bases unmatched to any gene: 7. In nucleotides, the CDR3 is TGTGCCAGCAGTTACCGCGGGGGGCAGTCGGAGCAGTTCTTC. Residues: CASSYRGGQSEQFF.

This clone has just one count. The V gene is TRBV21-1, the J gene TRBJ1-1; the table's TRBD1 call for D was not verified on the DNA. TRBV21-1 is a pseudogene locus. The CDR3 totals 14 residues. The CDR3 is CASSKETMNTEAFF. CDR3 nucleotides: TGTGCCAGCAGCAAAGAAACAATGAACACTGAAGCTTTCTTT.

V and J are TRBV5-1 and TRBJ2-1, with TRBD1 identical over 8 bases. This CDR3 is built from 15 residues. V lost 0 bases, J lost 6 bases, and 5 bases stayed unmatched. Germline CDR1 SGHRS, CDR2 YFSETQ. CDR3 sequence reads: CASSLEAGGRNEQFF. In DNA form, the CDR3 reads TGCGCCAGCAGCTTGGAGGCAGGGGGCCGCAATGAGCAGTTCTTC.

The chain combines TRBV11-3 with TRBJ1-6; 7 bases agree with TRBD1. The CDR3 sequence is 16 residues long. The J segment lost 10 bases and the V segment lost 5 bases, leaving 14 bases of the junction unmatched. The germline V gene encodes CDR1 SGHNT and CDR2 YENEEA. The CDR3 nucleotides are TGTGCCAGCAGCGCTAGGGTACCCGGACAGGCCTCACCCCTCCACTTT. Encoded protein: CASSARVPGQASPLHF.